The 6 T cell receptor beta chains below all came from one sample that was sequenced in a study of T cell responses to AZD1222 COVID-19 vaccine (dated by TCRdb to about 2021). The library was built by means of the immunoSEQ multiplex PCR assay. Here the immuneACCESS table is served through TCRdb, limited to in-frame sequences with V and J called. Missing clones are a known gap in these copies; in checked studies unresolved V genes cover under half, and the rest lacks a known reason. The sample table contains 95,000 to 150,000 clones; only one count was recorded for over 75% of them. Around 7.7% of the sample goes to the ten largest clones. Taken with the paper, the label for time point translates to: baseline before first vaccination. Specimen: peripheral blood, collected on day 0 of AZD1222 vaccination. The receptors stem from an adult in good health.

Here the CDR3 reads CASSQPGQGANEQFF. CDR3 nucleotide sequence: TGTGCCAGCAGCCAGCCGGGACAGGGGGCGAATGAGCAGTTCTTC. This rearrangement joins TRBV7-3 to TRBJ2-1; the match to TRBD1 covers 12 bases. The CDR3 covers 15 residues. Germline trimming cut 5 bases from V and 7 bases from J; bases unmatched to any gene: 6. The germline V gene has CDR1 SGHTA and CDR2 FQGTGA.

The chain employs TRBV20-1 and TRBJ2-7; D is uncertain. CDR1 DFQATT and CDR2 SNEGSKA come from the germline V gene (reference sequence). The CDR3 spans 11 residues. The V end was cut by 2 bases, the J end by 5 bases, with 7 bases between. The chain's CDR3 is CSARRFDEQYF. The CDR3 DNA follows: TGCAGTGCTAGAAGGTTTGACGAGCAGTACTTC.

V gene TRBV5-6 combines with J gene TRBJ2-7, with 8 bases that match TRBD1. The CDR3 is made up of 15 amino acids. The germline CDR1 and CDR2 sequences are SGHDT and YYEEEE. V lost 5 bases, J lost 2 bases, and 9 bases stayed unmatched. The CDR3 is CASRRRPGQAYEQYF. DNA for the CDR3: TGTGCCAGCAGGCGGCGTCCGGGACAGGCCTACGAGCAGTACTTC.

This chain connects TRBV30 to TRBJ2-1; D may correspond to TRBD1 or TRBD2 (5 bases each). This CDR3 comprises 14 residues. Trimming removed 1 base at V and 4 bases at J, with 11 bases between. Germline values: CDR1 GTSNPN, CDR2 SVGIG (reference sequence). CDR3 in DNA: TGTGCCTGGAGTGCCGGGGCTACATACAATGAGCAGTTCTTC. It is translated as CAWSAGATYNEQFF.

The CDR3, as DNA: TGCGCCAGCAGCCGTGGGACTCCCTTGTATAATTCACCCCTCCACTTT. Amino acids: CASSRGTPLYNSPLHF. The gene calls are TRBV4-1 and TRBJ1-6, with D tentatively TRBD1 (5 bases). The germline V and J ends were trimmed by 4 bases and 4 bases, with 14 bases remaining between them. CDR3 size: 16 residues. CDR1 and CDR2 (germline): MGHRA, YSYEKL.

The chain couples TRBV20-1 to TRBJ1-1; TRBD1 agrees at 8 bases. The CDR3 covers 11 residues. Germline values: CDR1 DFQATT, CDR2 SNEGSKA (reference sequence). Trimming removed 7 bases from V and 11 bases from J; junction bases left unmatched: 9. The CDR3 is CSVSRTGNAFF. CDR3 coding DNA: TGCAGTGTTTCGAGGACAGGGAATGCTTTCTTT.